A selection of T cell receptor beta chains follows, all from one sample in a study of PD-1 blockade in mismatch repair-deficient tumors. TCRdb's copy holds only in-frame clones and misses some; the assay was immunoSEQ multiplex PCR. Of tens of thousands of clones listed, 80% to 90% are singletons. Sequenced here: peripheral blood, sampled 2 weeks after starting pembrolizumab. The receptors were sampled from an adult with mismatch repair-deficient cancer. The CDR3 runs from the conserved cysteine through the conserved F or W. A D gene is named only where the DNA matches it firmly. Rows may omit the clone size; those that give it use once, few, many or a size class.

V,J,D,size,CDR3,DNA
TRBV5-1,TRBJ1-4,-,-,CASSLGTREKLFF,TGCGCCAGCAGCTTGGGGACCAGGGAAAAACTGTTTTTT
TRBV6-1,TRBJ2-7,TRBD2,-,CASSEEGTSDEQYF,TGTGCCAGCAGTGAAGAAGGGACTAGCGACGAGCAGTACTTC
TRBV6-1,TRBJ2-3,TRBD1,-,CASSDGTGVRDTQYF,TGTGCCAGCAGTGATGGGACAGGGGTGAGAGATACGCAGTATTTT
TRBV7-2,TRBJ2-2,-,-,CASSLVVPPVGELFF,TGTGCCAGCAGCTTAGTGGTGCCCCCCGTCGGGGAGCTGTTTTTT
TRBV30,TRBJ2-2,TRBD1,-,CAWSRAGGAAGELFF,TGTGCCTGGAGTAGGGCAGGGGGCGCGGCCGGGGAGCTGTTTTTT
TRBV7-2,TRBJ1-1,TRBD1,-,CASSPPGTENTEAFF,TGTGCCAGCAGCCCCCCCGGGACAGAGAACACTGAAGCTTTCTTT
TRBV5-1,TRBJ2-1,-,few,CASPKVDEQFF,TGCGCCAGCCCCAAAGTGGATGAGCAGTTCTTC
TRBV19,TRBJ2-7,TRBD1,-,CASSPGTGESSIHEQYF,TGTGCCAGTAGTCCCGGGACAGGCGAATCCTCTATCCACGAGCAGTACTTC
TRBV27,TRBJ2-5,TRBD2,-,CASSHLGGRVETQYF,TGTGCCAGCAGTCACCTCGGCGGGAGGGTGGAGACCCAGTACTTC
TRBV28,TRBJ1-4,-,-,CASSLARAGEKLFF,TGTGCCAGCAGTTTAGCCCGGGCGGGCGAAAAACTGTTTTTT
TRBV7-2,TRBJ2-1,-,-,CASSLERGTFSGEQFF,TGTGCCAGCAGCTTAGAGCGAGGGACGTTTTCCGGTGAGCAGTTCTTC
TRBV4-3,TRBJ2-5,-,-,CASSQVLGETQYF,TGCGCCAGCAGCCAAGTGCTGGGAGAGACCCAGTACTTC
TRBV18,TRBJ2-7,-,once,CASSPQGGARAYEQYF,TGTGCCAGCTCACCCCAAGGAGGGGCTAGAGCCTACGAGCAGTACTTC
TRBV7-8,TRBJ2-1,-,-,CASSLEATNEQFF,TGTGCCAGCAGCTTAGAGGCAACCAATGAGCAGTTCTTC
TRBV7-9,TRBJ2-3,-,-,CASSQTDTQYF,TGTGCCAGCAGCCAGACAGATACGCAGTATTTT
TRBV4-3,TRBJ2-1,-,-,CASSQESWENSYNGQFF,TGCGCCAGCAGCCAAGAGTCATGGGAGAACTCCTACAATGGGCAGTTCTTC
TRBV15,TRBJ2-3,-,-,CATSSLGWDTQYF,TGTGCCACCAGCAGCCTAGGGTGGGATACGCAGTATTTT